The 6 T cell receptor beta chains presented below share a single source sample, sequenced in a study of blood T cell repertoires in COVID-19. Profiling relied on immunoSEQ multiplex PCR, and the TCRdb table lists in-frame clones only, not all of them. Among 250,000 to 350,000 clones, 85% to 90% were seen once, and the ten largest hold approximately 4%. Sequencing was performed on PBMCs or T cells enriched from blood (not recorded which). Receptors were obtained from a woman between 18 and 29 years old with acute COVID-19.

This clone was counted only a few times. Here the CDR3 reads CASSPRQGGNYGYTF. CDR3 bases: TGTGCCAGCTCACCACGGCAGGGGGGCAACTATGGCTACACCTTC. The V call is TRBV18, the J call TRBJ1-2; TRBD1 agrees at 7 bases. The CDR3 is 15 residues long. The germline V gene has CDR1 KGHSH and CDR2 LQKENI. The trim removed 1 base at V and 2 bases at J, leaving 4 bases unmatched.

The CDR3, as DNA: TGTGCCAGCAGACCTAACAGGGAAAGCGGGGAGCTGTTTTTT. This codes for CASRPNRESGELFF. The chain links TRBV27 to TRBJ2-2, with TRBD1 as a possible D gene (6 bases). Trimming took 6 bases from V and 7 from J, leaving 15 bases between them. CDR1 and CDR2 from the germline V gene are MNHEY and SMNVEV (reference sequence). The CDR3 is 14 amino acids.

The chain employs TRBV7-3 and TRBJ2-3, with D tentatively TRBD2 (5 bases). Looked up from germline, CDR1 is SGHTA and CDR2 is FQGTGA. The CDR3 loop spans 13 amino acids. V dropped 4 bases and J dropped 4 bases, with 9 bases sitting between them. CDR3 bases: TGTGCCAGCAGCTACGTCGGGGCAGATACGCAGTATTTT. This sequence encodes CASSYVGADTQYF. Based on the CDR3 plus reference TRBV7-3 and TRBJ2-3, the full variable domain is GAGVSQTPSNKVTEKGKYVELRCDPISGHTALYWYRQSLGQGPEFLIYFQGTGAADDSGLPNDRFFAVRPEGSVSTLKIQRTERGDSAVYLCASSYVGADTQYFGPGTRLTVL.

For this clone: Other nucleotide sequences in the sample specify the same CDR3. Here the CDR3 reads CASSLGQRYGYTF. CDR3 nucleotide sequence: TGTGCCAGCAGTTTAGGACAGAGATATGGCTACACCTTC. The chain has TRBV28 and TRBJ1-2; D possibly corresponds to TRBD1 (6 bases). The germline CDR1 and CDR2 sequences are MDHEN and SYDVKM. The length of the CDR3 is 13 residues. Between the trimmed V and J ends, which lost 2 bases and 5 bases, there was a span of 9 bases.

The chain employs TRBV11-3 and TRBJ1-2; weak D call: TRBD1 (6 bases). The CDR3 has 14 amino acids. Germline lookup yields CDR1 SGHNT and CDR2 YENEEA. Trimming removed 5 bases at V and 2 bases at J, with 12 bases between. In DNA form, the CDR3 reads TGTGCCAGCAGCAGCCGGGACATGAACTATGGCTACACCTTC. It specifies CASSSRDMNYGYTF.

The CDR3 protein is CASSSNHPTSGIYNEQFF. The CDR3 nucleotides read TGTGCCAGCAGTTCTAACCACCCGACTAGCGGGATCTACAATGAGCAGTTCTTC. The chain links TRBV28 to TRBJ2-1; 11 bases align to TRBD2. CDR3 size: 18 residues. The J segment lost 3 bases and the V segment lost 4 bases, leaving 11 bases of the junction unmatched. Germline V gene lookup returns CDR1 MDHEN and CDR2 SYDVKM.